The rows below give T cell receptor beta chains drawn from one sample of a study of T cells after yellow fever vaccination. TCRdb reanalysed the 5' RACE reads using MiXCR and keeps one entry per CDR3 protein. The data hold 200,000 to 300,000 distinct CDR3 sequences, with roughly 13% observed a single time. The sample consisted of CD4+ T cells sorted from PBMCs, taken 45 days after the yellow fever booster vaccination. The source of these receptors is a man aged 30 to 45 who received the YFV17D yellow fever vaccine. Each CDR3 is given with its conserved first and last residue. The D gene is left open where the match is weak. Expanded clones get a size class; other rows say once, few or many, or leave the size out.

DNA	CDR3	D	J	V	size
TGCGCCAGCAGCATCCTTGGGGAGACCCAGTACTTC	CASSILGETQYF	.	TRBJ2-5	TRBV5-1	many
TGTGCCAGCAGCTTATTAAAAGAGACCCAGTACTTC	CASSLLKETQYF	.	TRBJ2-5	TRBV7-2	many
TGTGCCAGCACCGGGATAGACCGGACCGGGGAGCTGTTTTTT	CASTGIDRTGELFF	.	TRBJ2-2	TRBV7-2	.
TGTGCCAGCAGCCCTACCTTTCAAGAGACCCAGTACTTC	CASSPTFQETQYF	.	TRBJ2-5	TRBV3-1	.
TGCGCCAGCAGCTTGGACGCCTCCTCCTACGAGCAGTACTTC	CASSLDASSYEQYF	.	TRBJ2-7	TRBV5-1	.
TGCGCCAGCAGCATCTACCCTCCGGGACTAGCAGGGGACGAGCAGTACTTC	CASSIYPPGLAGDEQYF	TRBD2	TRBJ2-7	TRBV5-1	few
TGCGCCAGCAGCTTGGTTGATCCACGTAGGGACGAGCAGTACTTC	CASSLVDPRRDEQYF	.	TRBJ2-7	TRBV5-1	.
TGTGCCAGCAGTAAGACTAGCGGGAGGGCGGAGACCCAGTACTTC	CASSKTSGRAETQYF	TRBD2	TRBJ2-5	TRBV12-3/TRBV12-4	many
TGCGCCAGCAGCACCGGACAGGGGATAGATACGCAGTATTTT	CASSTGQGIDTQYF	TRBD1	TRBJ2-3	TRBV5-1	.
TGTGCCAGCAGCCCCACCGGGGAGCTGTTTTTT	CASSPTGELFF	.	TRBJ2-2	TRBV7-9	many
TGCGCCAGCAGCTTGAGTCGAGTGAATGAGCAGTTCTTC	CASSLSRVNEQFF	.	TRBJ2-1	TRBV5-1	.
TGCGCCAGCAGCCAAGATGCCGGGACCGCCTACGAGCAGTACTTC	CASSQDAGTAYEQYF	.	TRBJ2-7	TRBV4-3	few
TGTGCCAGCTCCCAGAGTACTGGGGAGCTGTTTTTT	CASSQSTGELFF	.	TRBJ2-2	TRBV6-2/TRBV6-3	few
TGTGCCATCAGGACCGGGACGGGGGATCAGCCCCAGCATTTT	CAIRTGTGDQPQHF	.	TRBJ1-5	TRBV10-3	few
TGCAGTGCAGCGCGGGACAGCCGATTTTACGAGCAGTACTTC	CSAARDSRFYEQYF	.	TRBJ2-7	TRBV20-1	few
TGCAGTGCTACAACCGGGCCCCTGTACGAGCAGTACTTC	CSATTGPLYEQYF	.	TRBJ2-7	TRBV20-1	.
TGCGCCAGCAGCCAAGGATACAGGGCAAGCTCTGGAAACACCATATATTTT	CASSQGYRASSGNTIYF	.	TRBJ1-3	TRBV4-3	.
TGCGCCAGCAGCTTTAAGGGCAGTAGCACAGATACGCAGTATTTT	CASSFKGSSTDTQYF	.	TRBJ2-3	TRBV5-1	many
TGTGCCAGCTCACCACGGATATACGAGCAGTACTTC	CASSPRIYEQYF	.	TRBJ2-7	TRBV18	many
TGTGCCATCAGCCGAGGGGCCCCTAGCGGGAGAGGCCAAGAGACCCAGTACTTC	CAISRGAPSGRGQETQYF	TRBD2	TRBJ2-5	TRBV10-3	.
TGTGCCAGCAGCCCAAGTGCGGGCGTCTCCTACGAGCAGTACTTC	CASSPSAGVSYEQYF	.	TRBJ2-7	TRBV11-2	.
TGCGCCAGCAGCTTGGAGACTAGCGGGAGGGCGGGGGAGCAGTTCTTC	CASSLETSGRAGEQFF	TRBD2	TRBJ2-1	TRBV5-1	.
TGTGCCAGCAGCCGACAGGGTGGGGAGACCCAGTACTTC	CASSRQGGETQYF	TRBD1	TRBJ2-5	TRBV27	many
TGCGCCAGCAGCCATCCGGACAGTAACACTGAAGCTTTCTTT	CASSHPDSNTEAFF	.	TRBJ1-1	TRBV5-1	few
TGTGCCAGCAGTTTCGGGGGTAGCGGGAGGGCGAATGAGCAGTTCTTC	CASSFGGSGRANEQFF	TRBD2	TRBJ2-1	TRBV12-3/TRBV12-4	few
TGTGCCAGCAGCCGCCGGACAGGGACTCTCTACAATGAGCAGTTCTTC	CASSRRTGTLYNEQFF	TRBD1	TRBJ2-1	TRBV5-6	few
TGCGCCAGCAGCCAAGAGGACAGGTTCACAGATACGCAGTATTTT	CASSQEDRFTDTQYF	TRBD1	TRBJ2-3	TRBV4-3	.
TGTGCCACCGCCCGTTTAGACGAGCAGTACTTC	CATARLDEQYF	.	TRBJ2-7	TRBV6-5	few
TGTGCCAGCAGCTTAGAGGAGGGCGGGGGCTACGAGCAGTACTTC	CASSLEEGGGYEQYF	TRBD2	TRBJ2-7	TRBV7-6	.
TGTGCCAGCAGAGGACAGGGGGAAGATACGCAGTATTTT	CASRGQGEDTQYF	TRBD1	TRBJ2-3	TRBV28	few
TGTGCCAGCAGCGTAGGGGGAGCGGCCAAAAACATTCAGTACTTC	CASSVGGAAKNIQYF	.	TRBJ2-4	TRBV9	.